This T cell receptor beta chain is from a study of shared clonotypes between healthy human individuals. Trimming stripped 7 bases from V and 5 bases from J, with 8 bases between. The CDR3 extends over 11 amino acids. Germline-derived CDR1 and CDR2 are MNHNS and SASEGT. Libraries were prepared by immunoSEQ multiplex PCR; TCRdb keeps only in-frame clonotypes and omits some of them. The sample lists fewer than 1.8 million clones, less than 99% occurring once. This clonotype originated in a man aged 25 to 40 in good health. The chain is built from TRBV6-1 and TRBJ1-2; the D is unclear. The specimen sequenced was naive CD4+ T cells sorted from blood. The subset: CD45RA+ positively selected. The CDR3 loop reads CASTPSYGYTF. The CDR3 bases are TGTGCCAGCACCCCCAGTTATGGCTACACCTTC.